The next 3 T cell receptor beta chains were all read from a single sample in a study of T cell responses to AZD1222 COVID-19 vaccine. Libraries were prepared by immunoSEQ multiplex PCR; TCRdb keeps only in-frame clonotypes and omits some of them. The sample holds over 140,000 clones. Material: peripheral blood. Every receptor here comes from an adult in good health.

This sequence joins TRBV7-8 and TRBJ2-7; unclear D gene. The CDR3 loop spans 16 amino acids. Looked up from germline, CDR1 is SGHVS and CDR2 is FQNEAQ. Trimming took 3 bases from V and 2 from J, leaving 17 bases between them. Here the CDR3 reads CASSFSVEHSAYEQYF. In DNA form, the CDR3 reads TGTGCCAGCAGCTTTTCTGTGGAGCACAGTGCCTACGAGCAGTACTTC.

This CDR3 is CASSLAGGSYGYTF. The CDR3 DNA follows: TGTGCCAGCAGCTTAGCGGGGGGGAGCTATGGCTACACCTTC. V is TRBV7-9 and J is TRBJ1-2, with D tentatively TRBD1 (5 bases). Per the germline V gene, CDR1 is SEHNR and CDR2 is FQNEAQ (reference sequence). The V gene lost 0 bases and the J gene lost 4 bases, with 9 bases spanning the gap. The CDR3 spans 14 residues. Full variable domain (rest looked up from reference TRBV7-9 and TRBJ1-2): DTGVSQNPRHKITKRGQNVTFRCDPISEHNRLYWYRQTLGQGPEFLTYFQNEAQLEKSRLLSDRFSAERPKGSFSTLEIQRTEQGDSAMYLCASSLAGGSYGYTFGSGTRLTVV.

The chain recombines TRBV6-5 with TRBJ2-2; 9 nucleotides agree with TRBD1. Germline V gene lookup returns CDR1 MNHEY and CDR2 SVGAGI. This CDR3 has 16 amino acids. J lost 0 bases, V lost 6 bases, and 5 bases had no gene match. CDR3 in amino acids: CASSYGDRANTGELFF. In DNA, the CDR3 is TGTGCCAGCAGCTACGGGGACAGGGCGAACACCGGGGAGCTGTTTTTT.